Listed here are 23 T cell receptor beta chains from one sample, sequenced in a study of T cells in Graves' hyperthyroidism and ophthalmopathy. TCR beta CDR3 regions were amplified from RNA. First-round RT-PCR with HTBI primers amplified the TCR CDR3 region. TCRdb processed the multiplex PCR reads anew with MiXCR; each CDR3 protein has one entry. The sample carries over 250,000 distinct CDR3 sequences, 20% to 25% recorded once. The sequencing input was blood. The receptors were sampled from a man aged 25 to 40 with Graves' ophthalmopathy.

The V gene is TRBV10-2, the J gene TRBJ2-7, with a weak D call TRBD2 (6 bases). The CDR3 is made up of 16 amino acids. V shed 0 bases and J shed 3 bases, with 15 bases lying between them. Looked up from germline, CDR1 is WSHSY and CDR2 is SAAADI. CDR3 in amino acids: CASSESFGGKNYEQYF. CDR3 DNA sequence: TGCGCCAGCAGTGAGTCGTTCGGGGGAAAGAACTACGAGCAGTACTTC.

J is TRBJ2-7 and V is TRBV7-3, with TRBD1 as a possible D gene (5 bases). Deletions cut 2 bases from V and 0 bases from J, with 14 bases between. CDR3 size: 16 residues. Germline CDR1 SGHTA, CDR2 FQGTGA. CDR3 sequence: CASSLSLTGSSYEQYF. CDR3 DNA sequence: TGTGCCAGCAGCTTATCTTTAACAGGTAGCTCCTACGAGCAGTACTTC.

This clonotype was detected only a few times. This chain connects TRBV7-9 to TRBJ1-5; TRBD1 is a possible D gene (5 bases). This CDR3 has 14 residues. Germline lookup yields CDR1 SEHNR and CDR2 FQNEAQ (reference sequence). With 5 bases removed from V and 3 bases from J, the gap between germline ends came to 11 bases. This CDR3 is CASSPDTDNQPQHF. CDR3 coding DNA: TGTGCCAGCAGCCCGGACACGGACAATCAGCCCCAGCATTTT.

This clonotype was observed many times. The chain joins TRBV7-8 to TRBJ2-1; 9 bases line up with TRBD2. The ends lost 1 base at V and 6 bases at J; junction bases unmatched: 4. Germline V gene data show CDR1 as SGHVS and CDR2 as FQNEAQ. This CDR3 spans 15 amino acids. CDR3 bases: TGTGCCAGCAGCTTAGACAGCGGGAGGACCAATGAGCAGTTCTTC. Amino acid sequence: CASSLDSGRTNEQFF.

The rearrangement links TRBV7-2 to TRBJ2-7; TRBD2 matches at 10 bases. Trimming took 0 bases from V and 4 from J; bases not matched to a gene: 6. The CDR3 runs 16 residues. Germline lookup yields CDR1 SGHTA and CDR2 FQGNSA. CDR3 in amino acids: CASSLALSSGSYEQYF. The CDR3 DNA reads TGTGCCAGCAGCTTAGCTTTGTCTAGCGGGAGTTACGAGCAGTACTTC.

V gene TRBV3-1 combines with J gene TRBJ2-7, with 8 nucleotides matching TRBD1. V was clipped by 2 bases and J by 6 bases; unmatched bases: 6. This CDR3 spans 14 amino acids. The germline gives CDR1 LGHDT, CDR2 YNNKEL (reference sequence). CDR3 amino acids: CASSQRTGKGEQYF. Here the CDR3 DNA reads TGTGCCAGCAGCCAAAGGACAGGGAAGGGCGAGCAGTACTTC.

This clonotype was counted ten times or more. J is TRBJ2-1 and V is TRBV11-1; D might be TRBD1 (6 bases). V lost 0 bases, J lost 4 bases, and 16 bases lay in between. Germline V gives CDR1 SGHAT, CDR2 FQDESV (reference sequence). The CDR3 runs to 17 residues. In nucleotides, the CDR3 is TGTGCCAGCAGCTTAGCGGTCGGCAGGGGTGAATACAATGAGCAGTTCTTC. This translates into CASSLAVGRGEYNEQFF.

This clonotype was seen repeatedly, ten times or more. As DNA, the CDR3 is TGCGCCAGCAGCCAACTCGTCCACGACAGGGGTGAAGCTTTCTTT. Translated, it gives CASSQLVHDRGEAFF. The chain carries TRBV4-1 and TRBJ1-1; 8 bases agree with TRBD1. Germline-derived CDR1 and CDR2 are MGHRA and YSYEKL. V lost 2 bases, J lost 7 bases, and 9 bases stayed unmatched. The CDR3 totals 15 residues.

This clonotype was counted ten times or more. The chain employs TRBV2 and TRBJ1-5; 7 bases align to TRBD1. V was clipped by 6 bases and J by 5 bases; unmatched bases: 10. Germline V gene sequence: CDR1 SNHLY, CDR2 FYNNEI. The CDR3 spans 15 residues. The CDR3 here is CASSSGQAVHQPQHF. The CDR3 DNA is TGTGCCAGCAGCAGTGGACAGGCTGTACATCAGCCCCAGCATTTT.

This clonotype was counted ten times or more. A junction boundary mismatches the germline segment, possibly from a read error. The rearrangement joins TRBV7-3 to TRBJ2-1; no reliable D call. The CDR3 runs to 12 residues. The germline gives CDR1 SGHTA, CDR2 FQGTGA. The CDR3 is CASSTSNNEQFF. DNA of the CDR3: TGTGCCAGCAGCACCTCCAACAATGAGCAGTTCTTC.

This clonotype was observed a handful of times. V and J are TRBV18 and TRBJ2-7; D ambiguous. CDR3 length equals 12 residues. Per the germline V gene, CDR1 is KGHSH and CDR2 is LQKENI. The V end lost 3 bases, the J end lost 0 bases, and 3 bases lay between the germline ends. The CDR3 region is CASSPHSYEQYF. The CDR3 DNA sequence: TGTGCCAGCTCACCCCACTCCTACGAGCAGTACTTC.

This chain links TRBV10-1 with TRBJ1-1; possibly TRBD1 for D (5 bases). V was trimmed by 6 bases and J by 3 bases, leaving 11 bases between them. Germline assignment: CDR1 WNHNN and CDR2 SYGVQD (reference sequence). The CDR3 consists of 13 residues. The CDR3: CASSGTLYTEAFF. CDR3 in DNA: TGCGCCAGCAGCGGGACGTTGTACACTGAAGCTTTCTTT.

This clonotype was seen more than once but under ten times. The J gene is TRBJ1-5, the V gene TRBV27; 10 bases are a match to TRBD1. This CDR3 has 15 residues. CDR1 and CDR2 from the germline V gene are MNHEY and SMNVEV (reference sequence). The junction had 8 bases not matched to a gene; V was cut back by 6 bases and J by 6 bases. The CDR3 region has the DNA TGTGCCAGCAGAAAGGGACAGGGGTTTGGTCAGCCCCAGCATTTT. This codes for CASRKGQGFGQPQHF.

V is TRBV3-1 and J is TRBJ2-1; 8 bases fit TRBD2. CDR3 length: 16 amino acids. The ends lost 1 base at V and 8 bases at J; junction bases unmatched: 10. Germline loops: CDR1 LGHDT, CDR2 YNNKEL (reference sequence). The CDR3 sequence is CASSQGLGLGNDEQFF. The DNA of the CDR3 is TGTGCCAGCAGCCAAGGTCTGGGACTAGGAAACGATGAGCAGTTCTTC.

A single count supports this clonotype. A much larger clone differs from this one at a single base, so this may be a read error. This CDR3 reads CASSGLRSPGGGYEQYF. CDR3 DNA: TGTGCCAGCAGTGGATTACGGTCACCGGGAGGGGGCTACGAGCAGTACTTC. V gene TRBV2 combines with J gene TRBJ2-7; the match to TRBD2 covers 8 bases. The CDR3 runs 17 residues. The germline V gene has CDR1 SNHLY and CDR2 FYNNEI. The ends lost 4 bases at V and 3 bases at J; junction bases unmatched: 14.

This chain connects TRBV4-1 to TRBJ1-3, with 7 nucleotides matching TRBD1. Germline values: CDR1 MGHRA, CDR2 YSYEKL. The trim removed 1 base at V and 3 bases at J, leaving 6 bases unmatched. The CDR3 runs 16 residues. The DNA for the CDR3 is TGCGCCAGCAGCCAAGCGAGGGGGCAGAGTGGAAACACCATATATTTT. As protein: CASSQARGQSGNTIYF.

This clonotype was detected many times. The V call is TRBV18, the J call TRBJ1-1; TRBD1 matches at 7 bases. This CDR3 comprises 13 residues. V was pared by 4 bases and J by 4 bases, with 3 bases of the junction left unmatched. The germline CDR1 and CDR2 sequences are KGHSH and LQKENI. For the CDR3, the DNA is TGTGCCAGCTCACAGACAGGGATCACTGAAGCTTTCTTT. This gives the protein CASSQTGITEAFF. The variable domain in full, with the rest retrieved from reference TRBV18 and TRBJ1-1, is NAGVMQNPRHLVRRRGQEARLRCSPMKGHSHVYWYRQLPEEGLKFMVYLQKENIIDESGMPKERFSAEFPKEGPSILRIQQVVRGDSAAYFCASSQTGITEAFFGQGTRLTVV.

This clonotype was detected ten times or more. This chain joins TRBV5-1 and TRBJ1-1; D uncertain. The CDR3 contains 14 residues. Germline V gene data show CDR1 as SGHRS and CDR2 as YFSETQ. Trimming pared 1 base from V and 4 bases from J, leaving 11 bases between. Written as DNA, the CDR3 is TGCGCCAGCAGCTTGTACGGGCTCAGCACTGAAGCTTTCTTT. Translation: CASSLYGLSTEAFF.

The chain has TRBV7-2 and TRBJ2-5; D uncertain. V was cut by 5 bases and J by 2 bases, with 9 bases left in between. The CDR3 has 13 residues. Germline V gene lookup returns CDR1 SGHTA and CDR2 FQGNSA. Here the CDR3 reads CASSPIGQETQYF. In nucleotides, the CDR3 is TGTGCCAGCAGCCCCATAGGGCAAGAGACCCAGTACTTC.

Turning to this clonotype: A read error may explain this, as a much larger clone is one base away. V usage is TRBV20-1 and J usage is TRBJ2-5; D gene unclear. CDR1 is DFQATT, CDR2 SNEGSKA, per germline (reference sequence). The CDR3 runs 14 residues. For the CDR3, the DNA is TGCAGTGCTAGAGATGGTTCGGCACAAGAGACCCGGTACTTC. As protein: CSARDGSAQETRYF.

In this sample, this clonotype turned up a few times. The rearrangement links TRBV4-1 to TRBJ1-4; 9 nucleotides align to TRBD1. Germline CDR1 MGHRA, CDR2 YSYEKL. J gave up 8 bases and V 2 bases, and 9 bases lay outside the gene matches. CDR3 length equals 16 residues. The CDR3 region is CASSQNDRGLREKLFF. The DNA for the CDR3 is TGCGCCAGCAGCCAAAATGACAGGGGGTTGCGAGAAAAACTGTTTTTT.

The CDR3 DNA follows: TGTGCCAGCTCACCCGGGACTAGGGATGAGCAGTTCTTC. Protein: CASSPGTRDEQFF. The rearrangement links TRBV18 to TRBJ2-1; 8 bases line up with TRBD2. This CDR3 has 13 amino acids. With 3 bases clipped from V and 8 bases from J, the junction kept 3 bases outside the gene matches. Germline loops: CDR1 KGHSH, CDR2 LQKENI.

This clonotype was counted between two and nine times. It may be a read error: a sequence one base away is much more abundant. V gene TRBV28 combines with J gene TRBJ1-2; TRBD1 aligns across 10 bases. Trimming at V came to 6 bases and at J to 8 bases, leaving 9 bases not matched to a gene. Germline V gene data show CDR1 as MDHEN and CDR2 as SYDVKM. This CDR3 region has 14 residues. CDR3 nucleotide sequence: TGTGCCAGCAGGCAGCCCGGGACAGGGGACGGCTACACCTTC. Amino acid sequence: CASRQPGTGDGYTF.